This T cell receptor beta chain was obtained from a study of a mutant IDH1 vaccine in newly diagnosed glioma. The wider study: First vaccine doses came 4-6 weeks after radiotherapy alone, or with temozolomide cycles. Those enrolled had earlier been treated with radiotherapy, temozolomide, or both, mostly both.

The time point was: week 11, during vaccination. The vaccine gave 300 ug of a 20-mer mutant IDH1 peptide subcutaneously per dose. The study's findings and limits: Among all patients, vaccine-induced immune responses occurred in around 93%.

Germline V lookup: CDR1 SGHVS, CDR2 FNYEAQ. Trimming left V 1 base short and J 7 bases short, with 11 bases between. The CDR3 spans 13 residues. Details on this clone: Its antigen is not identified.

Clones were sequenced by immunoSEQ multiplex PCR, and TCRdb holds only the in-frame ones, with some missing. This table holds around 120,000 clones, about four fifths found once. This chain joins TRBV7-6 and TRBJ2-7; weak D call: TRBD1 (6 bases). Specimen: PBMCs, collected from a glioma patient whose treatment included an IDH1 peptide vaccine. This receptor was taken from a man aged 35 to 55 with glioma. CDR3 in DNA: TGTGCCAGCAGCTTAGGTCAGGGGTGGGAGCAGTACTTC. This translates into CASSLGQGWEQYF.